The 14 T cell receptor beta chains listed next were all sequenced from one sample in a study of control samples from healthy donors and cancer patients. The table came from immunoSEQ multiplex PCR; TCRdb's copy has only in-frame clones and leaves some out. The sample includes tens of thousands of clones, 90% of them seen just once. Sequencing input: PBMCs. The receptors derive from a man aged 55 to 69 with colorectal cancer.

The rearrangement uses TRBV5-4 and TRBJ1-6; D is possibly TRBD1 (6 bases). CDR3 size: 15 residues. The germline CDR1 and CDR2 sequences are SGHNT and YYREEE (reference sequence). Deletions cut 4 bases from V and 10 bases from J, with 18 bases between. The CDR3 DNA sequence: TGTGCCAGCAGCCCTAATTTTTCAACAGGGTCACCCCTCCACTTT. Translation gives CASSPNFSTGSPLHF.

The chain carries TRBV18 and TRBJ2-7; D remains ambiguous. V dropped 3 bases and J dropped 0 bases, with 9 bases sitting between them. The length of the CDR3 is 14 residues. Looked up from germline, CDR1 is KGHSH and CDR2 is LQKENI. CDR3 nucleotide sequence: TGTGCCAGCTCACCGGACGAGCGCTCCTACGAGCAGTACTTC. Its protein is CASSPDERSYEQYF.

Only a few counts were recorded for this clone. CDR3 region: CASSGTTGDFEKLFF. The CDR3 nucleotides read TGTGCCAGCTCGGGAACTACCGGGGACTTTGAAAAACTGTTTTTT. The chain couples TRBV18 to TRBJ1-4; the D gene is possibly TRBD1 (5 bases). V lost 6 bases and J 7 bases, leaving 18 bases between the germline ends. The length of the CDR3 is 15 residues. The germline V gene encodes CDR1 KGHSH and CDR2 LQKENI.

The V gene is TRBV10-2, the J gene TRBJ1-1; maybe TRBD1 (6 bases). Germline-derived CDR1 and CDR2 are WSHSY and SAAADI. With 2 bases removed from V and 4 bases from J, the gap between germline ends came to 14 bases. CDR3 length equals 15 residues. CDR3 nucleotide sequence: TGCGCCAGCAGTGAGCAACAGGGAAGATCCACTGAAGCTTTCTTT. Amino acids: CASSEQQGRSTEAFF.

This chain uses TRBV25-1 with TRBJ2-4, with D unclear. CDR3 length: 13 residues. Trimming left V 4 bases short and J 1 base short, with 5 bases between. Looked up from germline, CDR1 is MGHDK and CDR2 is SYGVNS. The CDR3 DNA sequence: TGTGCCAGCAGTGCCGGGGCCAAAAACATTCAGTACTTC. Translating gives CASSAGAKNIQYF.

This chain joins TRBV18 and TRBJ2-7; TRBD2 agrees at 9 bases. J lost 1 base, V lost 6 bases, and 10 bases had no gene match. The CDR3 extends over 16 amino acids. Germline V gene sequence: CDR1 KGHSH, CDR2 LQKENI. Here the CDR3 DNA reads TGTGCCAGCTCCACCGGGAGCGGGGGGCCTTCCTACGAGCAGTACTTC. Its translation is CASSTGSGGPSYEQYF.

The chain combines TRBV18 with TRBJ2-3; D not certain. The CDR3 consists of 13 residues. V shed 4 bases and J shed 2 bases, with 7 bases lying between them. Looked up from germline, CDR1 is KGHSH and CDR2 is LQKENI. The CDR3 DNA follows: TGTGCCAGCTCACTCACTAACACAGATACGCAGTATTTT. Its translation: CASSLTNTDTQYF.

The chain couples TRBV9 to TRBJ1-2, with 7 bases aligning to TRBD1. This CDR3 spans 15 amino acids. Germline V lookup: CDR1 SGDLS, CDR2 YYNGEE. With V trimmed by 3 bases and J by 9 bases, 14 bases remained unmatched. CDR3 region: CASSAGTVRSRSYTF. Written as DNA, the CDR3 is TGTGCCAGCAGCGCGGGGACAGTGCGGTCTCGAAGCTACACCTTC.

This chain links TRBV2 with TRBJ1-2; D unclear. CDR1 and CDR2 from the germline V gene are SNHLY and FYNNEI. The CDR3 consists of 12 residues. V gave up 7 bases and J gave up 8 bases, with 14 bases separating them. The CDR3 region has the DNA TGTGCCAGCACGGAGGGCCTAGGAGGCTACACCTTC. The encoded protein is CASTEGLGGYTF. Filled out from reference TRBV2 and TRBJ1-2, the complete variable domain reads EPEVTQTPSHQVTQMGQEVILRCVPISNHLYFYWYRQILGQKVEFLVSFYNNEISEKSEIFDDQFSVERPDGSNFTLKIRSTKLEDSAMYFCASTEGLGGYTFGSGTRLTVV.

The chain carries TRBV18 and TRBJ2-1, with D perhaps TRBD1 (5 bases). The germline CDR1 and CDR2 sequences are KGHSH and LQKENI. The CDR3 has 14 residues. V was trimmed by 3 bases and J by 9 bases, leaving 15 bases between them. For the CDR3, the DNA is TGTGCCAGCTCACCCTCTGGGGCCAGCGCTGAGCAGTTCTTC. It yields the protein CASSPSGASAEQFF.

The chain joins TRBV19 to TRBJ2-1; no firm D call. With 5 bases removed from V and 7 bases from J, the gap between germline ends came to 12 bases. Germline CDR1 is LNHDA and CDR2 is SQIVND (reference sequence). The CDR3 has 13 residues. Here the CDR3 DNA reads TGTGCCAGTAGTGCAACGATGGGGAATGAGCAGTTCTTC. It translates to CASSATMGNEQFF.

V and J are TRBV9 and TRBJ2-3, with a possible D match to TRBD1 (6 bases). This CDR3 comprises 13 residues. V lost 7 bases and J lost 6, with 15 bases in between. The germline gives CDR1 SGDLS, CDR2 YYNGEE. CDR3 DNA sequence: TGTGCCAGCTCAACAGGGCCAGATGATACGCAGTATTTT. Amino acid sequence: CASSTGPDDTQYF.

This clone appeared once. This chain uses TRBV5-5 with TRBJ1-1; tentatively, D is TRBD1 (6 bases). V lost 2 bases and J lost 0, with 11 bases in between. Per the germline V gene, CDR1 is SGHKS and CDR2 is YYEKEE (reference sequence). There are 15 residues in the CDR3. CDR3 in DNA: TGTGCCAGCAGCTTTACAGGGATCATGAACACTGAAGCTTTCTTT. This gives the protein CASSFTGIMNTEAFF.

The chain couples TRBV6-1 to TRBJ1-3, with D possibly TRBD1 on 5 matching bases. CDR1 MNHNS and CDR2 SASEGT come from the germline V gene. The CDR3 consists of 14 residues. Trimming shortened V by 2 bases and J by 1 base, and 6 bases separated the two germline ends. CDR3 in DNA: TGTGCCAGCAGTGAACAGGGATCTGGAAACACCATATATTTT. It codes for CASSEQGSGNTIYF.